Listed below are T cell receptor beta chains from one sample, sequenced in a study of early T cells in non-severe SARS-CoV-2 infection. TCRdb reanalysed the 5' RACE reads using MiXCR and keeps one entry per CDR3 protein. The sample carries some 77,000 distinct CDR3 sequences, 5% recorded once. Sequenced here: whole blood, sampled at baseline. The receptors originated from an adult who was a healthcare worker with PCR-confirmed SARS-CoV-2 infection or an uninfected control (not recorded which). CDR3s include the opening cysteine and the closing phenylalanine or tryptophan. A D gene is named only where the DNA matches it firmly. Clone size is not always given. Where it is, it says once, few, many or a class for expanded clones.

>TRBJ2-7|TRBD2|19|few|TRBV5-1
TGCGCCAGCAGCGCTAGACTAGCGGGAAGTCGTACGGGGTGGAGTGAGCAGTACTTC
CASSARLAGSRTGWSEQYF
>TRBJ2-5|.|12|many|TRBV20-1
TGCAGTCTAGGGACCAACGGAGAGACCCAGTACTTC
CSLGTNGETQYF
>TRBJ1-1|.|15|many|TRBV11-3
TGTGCCAGCAGCTTAGGGGGCTTATCGAGCACTGAAGCTTTCTTT
CASSLGGLSSTEAFF
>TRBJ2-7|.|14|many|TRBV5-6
TGTGCCAGCAGCGTCAGGGGAGGGCCCTACGAGCAGTACTTC
CASSVRGGPYEQYF
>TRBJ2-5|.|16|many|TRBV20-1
TGCAGTGCTAGCCCCGGACAGTCCGTAACCCAAGAGACCCAGTACTTC
CSASPGQSVTQETQYF
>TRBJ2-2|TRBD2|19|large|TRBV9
TGTGCCAGCAGCGTCTTCCCCAGCCCTAGCGGGAGTAATGCCGGGGAGCTGTTTTTT
CASSVFPSPSGSNAGELFF
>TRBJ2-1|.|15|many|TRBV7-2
TGTGCCAGCAGCCCCCCCAGGAGACTGTACAATGAGCAGTTCTTC
CASSPPRRLYNEQFF
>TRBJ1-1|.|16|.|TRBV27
TGTGCCAGCAGTTTGGGTACATGGAACGGAGTCACTGAAGCTTTCTTT
CASSLGTWNGVTEAFF
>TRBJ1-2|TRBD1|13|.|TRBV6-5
TGTGCCAGCAGTTACAGGGGGCAAGATGGCTACACCTTC
CASSYRGQDGYTF
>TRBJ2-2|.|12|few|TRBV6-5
TGTGCCAGCAGTTACAACACCGGGGAGCTGTTTTTT
CASSYNTGELFF
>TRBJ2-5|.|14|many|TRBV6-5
TGTGCCAGACAACAGAGTAAGAGGGGAGAGACCCAGTACTTC
CARQQSKRGETQYF
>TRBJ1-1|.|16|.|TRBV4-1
TGCGCCAGCAGCCAAGATGTGGGGGCTATGAACACTGAAGCTTTCTTT
CASSQDVGAMNTEAFF
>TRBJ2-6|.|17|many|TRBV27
TGTGCCAGCAGTTCCGCAGAAACTCACTCTGGGGCCAACGTCCTGACTTTC
CASSSAETHSGANVLTF
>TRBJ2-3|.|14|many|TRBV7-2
TGTGCCAGCAGCTTATCGGGGGATGGTGATACGCAGTATTTT
CASSLSGDGDTQYF
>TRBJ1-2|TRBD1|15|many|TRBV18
TGTGCCAGCTCACCTGCGGGGACAGGCAATTATGGCTACACCTTC
CASSPAGTGNYGYTF
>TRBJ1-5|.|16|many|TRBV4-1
TGCGCCAGCAGCCAAGATTTTAGTATAAGCAATCAGCCCCAGCATTTT
CASSQDFSISNQPQHF
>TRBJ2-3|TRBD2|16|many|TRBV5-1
TGCGCCAGCAAGGGACTAGCGGGAGACGGAACAGATACGCAGTATTTT
CASKGLAGDGTDTQYF
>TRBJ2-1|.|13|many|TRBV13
TGTGCCAGCAGTTCGGGAGCCCACAATGAGCAGTTCTTC
CASSSGAHNEQFF
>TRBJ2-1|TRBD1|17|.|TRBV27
TGTGCCAGCAGTTTATTCCCTGACCGGGACAGGTTGAATGAGCAGTTCTTC
CASSLFPDRDRLNEQFF
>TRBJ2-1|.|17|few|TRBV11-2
TGTGCCAGCAGCCCCCCGGGGGGCGGAGGCTCCTACAATGAGCAGTTCTTC
CASSPPGGGGSYNEQFF
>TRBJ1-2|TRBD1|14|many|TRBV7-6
TGTGCCAGCAGCTCTGACAGGGGAACGAATGGCTACACCTTC
CASSSDRGTNGYTF
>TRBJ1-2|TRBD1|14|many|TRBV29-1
TGCAGCGCCGGAAGGGACAGTGGTAACTATGGCTACACCTTC
CSAGRDSGNYGYTF
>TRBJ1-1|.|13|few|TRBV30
TGTGCCTGGAACCCGGCGGAGTACACTGAAGCTTTCTTT
CAWNPAEYTEAFF
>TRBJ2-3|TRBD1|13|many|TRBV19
TGTGCCAGCTGGGACAGGGGCACAGATACGCAGTATTTT
CASWDRGTDTQYF
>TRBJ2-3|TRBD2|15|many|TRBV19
TGTGCCACCCGGCGGACTAGCGGGAGGTCGGATACGCAGTATTTT
CATRRTSGRSDTQYF
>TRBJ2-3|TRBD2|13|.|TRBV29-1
TGCAGCGTTGACGGGAGGGTCACAGATACGCAGTATTTT
CSVDGRVTDTQYF
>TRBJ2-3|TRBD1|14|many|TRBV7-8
TGTGCCAGCAGCCCAGGGGGTGGCACAGATACGCAGTATTTT
CASSPGGGTDTQYF
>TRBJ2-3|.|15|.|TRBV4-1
TGCGCCAGCAGCCACGGACTGGGGGACACAGATACGCAGTATTTT
CASSHGLGDTDTQYF
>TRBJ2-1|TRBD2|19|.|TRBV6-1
TGTGCCAGCAGTGAATATGTTAGCGGGAGTCTCAGCTCCTACAATGAGCAGTTCTTC
CASSEYVSGSLSSYNEQFF
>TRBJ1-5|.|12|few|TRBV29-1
TGCAGCGTTGCTGGCACAGATCAGCCCCAGCATTTT
CSVAGTDQPQHF
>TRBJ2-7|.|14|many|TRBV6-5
TGTGCCAGCAGTTACCGACACGCAGGTCACGAGCAGTACTTC
CASSYRHAGHEQYF
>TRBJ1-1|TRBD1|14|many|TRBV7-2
TGTGCCAGCAGCGGACAGGGTCCCGGCACTGAAGCTTTCTTT
CASSGQGPGTEAFF
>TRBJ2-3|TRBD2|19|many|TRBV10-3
TGTGCCATCAGTGAACGGTGGCGGACTAGCGGAATTACCACAGATACGCAGTATTTT
CAISERWRTSGITTDTQYF
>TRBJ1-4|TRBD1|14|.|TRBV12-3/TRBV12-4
TGTGCCAGCAGAAACAGGGGCTCTAATGAAAAACTGTTTTTT
CASRNRGSNEKLFF
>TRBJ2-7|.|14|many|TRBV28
TGTGCCAGCAGTTTAACGGCGGAGACCTACGAGCAGTACTTC
CASSLTAETYEQYF
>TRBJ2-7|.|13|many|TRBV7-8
TGTGCCAGCAGCCCGCAGGGCCCTAAGGAGCAGTACTTC
CASSPQGPKEQYF
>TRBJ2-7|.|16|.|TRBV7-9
TGTGCCAGCAGCTCCCCCGACACTTTGACCCTCTACGAGCAGTACTTC
CASSSPDTLTLYEQYF
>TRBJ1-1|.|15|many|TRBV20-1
TGCAGTGCTAGAGATCCGGGACATCGGTGGACTGAAGCTTTCTTT
CSARDPGHRWTEAFF
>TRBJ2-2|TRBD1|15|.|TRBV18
TGTGCCAGCTCACGGACAGGGGAGCGCACCGGGGAGCTGTTTTTT
CASSRTGERTGELFF
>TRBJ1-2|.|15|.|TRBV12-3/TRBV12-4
TGTGCCAGCAGTCTAGCCGGGGTGCTAAACTATGGCTACACCTTC
CASSLAGVLNYGYTF
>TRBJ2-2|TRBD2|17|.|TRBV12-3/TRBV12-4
TGTGCCAGCAGGGGCCTAGCGGGAGAGCAAAATACCGGGGAGCTGTTTTTT
CASRGLAGEQNTGELFF
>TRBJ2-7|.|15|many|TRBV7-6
TGTGCCAGCAGCTTAGATCCCCAGCGGTCCTACGAGCAGTACTTC
CASSLDPQRSYEQYF
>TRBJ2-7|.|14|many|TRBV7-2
TGTGCCAGCAGCTTAGGCGGGATCTCCTACGAGCAGTACTTC
CASSLGGISYEQYF
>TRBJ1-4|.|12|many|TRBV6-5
TGTGCCAGCACCGACCGATCCGGAAAACTGTTTTTT
CASTDRSGKLFF
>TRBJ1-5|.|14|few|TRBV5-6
TGTGCCAGCAGCCAACAGGGCCGCAATCAGCCCCAGCATTTT
CASSQQGRNQPQHF
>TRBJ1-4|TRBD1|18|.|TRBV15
TGTGCCACCAGCACCGAGTGGGGGACAGCTCGAACTAATGAAAAACTGTTTTTT
CATSTEWGTARTNEKLFF
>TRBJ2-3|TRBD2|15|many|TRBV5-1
TGCGCCAGCAGTGGCACGGGAGGGCCCCCAGATACGCAGTATTTT
CASSGTGGPPDTQYF